This T cell receptor beta chain was profiled in a study of control samples from healthy donors and cancer patients. Sequenced by immunoSEQ multiplex PCR; TCRdb stores in-frame clones only, minus some. The sample consists of about 79,000 clones, 93% of them appearing once. V dropped 6 bases and J dropped 4; count of bases not matched to a gene: 8. Germline assignment: CDR1 SEHNR and CDR2 FQNEAQ (reference sequence). This CDR3 has 15 amino acids. Sequenced sample: PBMCs. This chain links TRBV7-9 with TRBJ1-3, with 8 bases identical to TRBD1. This clonotype originated in a woman aged 40 to 50 with lung cancer. CDR3 bases: TGTGCCAGCAGTATGGACAGGGTAACGGGAAACACCATATATTTT. As protein: CASSMDRVTGNTIYF.